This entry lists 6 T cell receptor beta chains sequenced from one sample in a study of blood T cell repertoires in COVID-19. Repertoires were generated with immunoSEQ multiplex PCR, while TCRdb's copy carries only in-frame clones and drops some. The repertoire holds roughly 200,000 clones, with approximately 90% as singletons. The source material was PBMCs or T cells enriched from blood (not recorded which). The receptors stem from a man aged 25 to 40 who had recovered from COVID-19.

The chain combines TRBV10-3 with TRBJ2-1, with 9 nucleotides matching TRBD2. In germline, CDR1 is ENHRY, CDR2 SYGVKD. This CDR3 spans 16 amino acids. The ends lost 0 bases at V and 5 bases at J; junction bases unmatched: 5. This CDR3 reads CAISESFAGGHNEQFF. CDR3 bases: TGTGCCATCAGTGAGTCCTTCGCGGGAGGGCACAATGAGCAGTTCTTC.

As DNA, the CDR3 is TGTGCCAGCAGTCCGCCAAGGACAGGGAGCTACGAGCAGTACTTC. It is translated as CASSPPRTGSYEQYF. The V call is TRBV7-9, the J call TRBJ2-7; 8 nucleotides line up with TRBD1. Looked up from germline, CDR1 is SEHNR and CDR2 is FQNEAQ (reference sequence). This CDR3 has 15 residues. Unmatched junction bases numbered 10, after V lost 6 bases and J lost 3 bases.

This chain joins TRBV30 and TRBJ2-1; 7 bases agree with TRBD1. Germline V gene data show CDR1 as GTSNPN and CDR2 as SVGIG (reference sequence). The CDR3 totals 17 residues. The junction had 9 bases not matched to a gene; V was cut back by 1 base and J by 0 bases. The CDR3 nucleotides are TGTGCCTGGAGTGGAGGGACAGCACCGCTCTCCTACAATGAGCAGTTCTTC. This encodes CAWSGGTAPLSYNEQFF.

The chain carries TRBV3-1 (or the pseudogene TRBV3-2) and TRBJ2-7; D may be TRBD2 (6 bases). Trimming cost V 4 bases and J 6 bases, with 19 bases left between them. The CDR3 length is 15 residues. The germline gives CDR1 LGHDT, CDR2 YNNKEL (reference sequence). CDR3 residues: CASSPLPPGEAEQYF. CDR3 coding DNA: TGTGCCAGCAGCCCCCTTCCCCCGGGAGAGGCCGAGCAGTACTTC.

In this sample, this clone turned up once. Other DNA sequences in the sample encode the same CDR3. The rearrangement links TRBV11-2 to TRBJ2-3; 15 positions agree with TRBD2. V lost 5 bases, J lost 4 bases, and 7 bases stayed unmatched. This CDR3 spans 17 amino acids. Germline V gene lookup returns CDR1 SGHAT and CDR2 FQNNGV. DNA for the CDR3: TGTGCCAGCAGCCCGCGGACTAGCGGGAGGGCCGCAGATACGCAGTATTTT. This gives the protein CASSPRTSGRAADTQYF. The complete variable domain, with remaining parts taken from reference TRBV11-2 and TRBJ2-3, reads EAGVAQSPRYKIIEKRQSVAFWCNPISGHATLYWYQQILGQGPKLLIQFQNNGVVDDSQLPKDRFSAERLKGVDSTLKIQPAKLEDSAVYLCASSPRTSGRAADTQYFGPGTRLTVL.

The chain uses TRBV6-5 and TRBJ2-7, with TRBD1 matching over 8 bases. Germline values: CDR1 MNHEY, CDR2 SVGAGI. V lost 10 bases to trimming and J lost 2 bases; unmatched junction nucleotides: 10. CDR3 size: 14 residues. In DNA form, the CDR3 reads TGTGCCACCAAGAGAGAGGACAGGGCCTACGAGCAGTACTTC. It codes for CATKREDRAYEQYF.